This TCR beta chain derives from a study of blood T cell repertoires in COVID-19 (dated by TCRdb to the early 2020s). Turning to the overall study: Samples covering the acute and convalescent phases of COVID-19 were provided by collaborators in the United States, Italy and Spain. Samples came from the ongoing ImmuneRACE study (first 160 participants) plus 1,254 subjects from 6 global collaborators. Subjects who had been exposed to COVID-19, were actively infected with it, or had recovered from it provided the deeply sampled blood TCRbeta repertoires that made up the dataset. Where available, HLA class I and class II types were obtained from metadata supplied by the sample provider rather than from assay-based typing. The prospective study material was composed of cDNA or gDNA derived from T cells, B-cell-depleted T cells, or PBMCs. A de-identified subject ID, COVID-19 status, age in years and sex were almost always included in the sample metadata. The repertoires were released in a freely available public database intended as a resource for research on the immune response to SARS-CoV-2.

TCRbeta CDR3 regions were amplified from genomic DNA by means of the immunoSEQ Assay, a bias-controlled multiplex PCR. The authors' analysis ran thus. The number of nucleated cells in each sample was estimated from the amplification of reference gene primers within the assay. Sequence reads were collapsed and filtered to measure the absolute abundance of every unique TCRbeta CDR3 rearrangement. For each sample, productive Simpson clonality was calculated by taking the square root of Simpson's diversity index across productive rearrangements. In its TCRdb copy, this immuneACCESS table keeps in-frame sequences only and misses some clones. Where compared with another copy, unresolved V genes explain less than half of these, and the others have no known cause. That table supplies the V and J calls and clone size; D and trimming were determined from the DNA. The sample table holds some 260,000 clones, of which about nine tenths were seen once. Together, the top ten hold around 1.8% of the sample.

Worth noting for this clone: This receptor's antigen is unknown. Per-base quality was not reported, and no clone a single base away is much larger than it.

Paper-wide results and their limitations: Clinical and demographic metadata were provided uncurated, with the amount varying by source and participant.

Enrolling through a virtual design, the prospective study's participants ranged in age from roughly 18 to 90 years and lived across about two dozen United States geographic areas. To assign participants to cohorts, the prospective study relied on clinical history that participants themselves reported in a screening survey and a study questionnaire. Recovered participants in ImmuneRACE Cohort 3 were defined by two consecutive negative NP/OP PCR tests, clearance by a healthcare professional, or resolution of symptoms. Each participant in the prospective study had whole blood, serum and a nasopharyngeal or oropharyngeal swab collected by mobile phlebotomists. Prospective study participants could optionally give additional blood draws and questionnaires over a 2-month period. Before DNA extraction, prospective study blood samples were shipped either frozen or at room temperature. Sequencing was done on a sample of PBMCs or T cells enriched from blood (not recorded which). The clonotype originates from a man aged 40-49 years who had recovered from COVID-19.

The nucleotide sequence reads TGTGCCAGCAGCTTAGGGTCAGCGGGAGGTTACGAGCAGTACTTC. Its protein is CASSLGSAGGYEQYF. This chain joins TRBV7-2 to TRBJ2-7; 9 middle bases align to TRBD2. Per the germline V gene, SGHTA is the CDR1 and FQGNSA is the CDR2. The germline V and J ends show losses of 1 base and 4 bases respectively, and no gene match explains 5 bases of the junction. The CDR3 covers 15 residues, taking in both the cysteine and the phenylalanine. The kept DNA is CDR3 alone, 45 bases in frame from the first base.